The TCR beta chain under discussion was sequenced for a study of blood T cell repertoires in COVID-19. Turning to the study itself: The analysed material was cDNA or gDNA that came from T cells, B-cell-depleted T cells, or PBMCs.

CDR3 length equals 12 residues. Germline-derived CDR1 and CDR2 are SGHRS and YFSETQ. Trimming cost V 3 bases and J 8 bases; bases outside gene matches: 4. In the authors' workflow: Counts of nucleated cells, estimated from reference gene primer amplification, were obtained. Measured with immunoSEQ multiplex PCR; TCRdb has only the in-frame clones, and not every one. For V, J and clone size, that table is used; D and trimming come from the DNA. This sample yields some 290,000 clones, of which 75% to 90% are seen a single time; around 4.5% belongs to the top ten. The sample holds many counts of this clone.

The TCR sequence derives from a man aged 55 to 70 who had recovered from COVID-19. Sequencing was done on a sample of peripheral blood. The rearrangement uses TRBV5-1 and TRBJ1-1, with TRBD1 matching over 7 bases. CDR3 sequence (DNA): TGCGCCAGCAGCTACGACAGGGCCGAAGCTTTCTTT. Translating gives CASSYDRAEAFF.